Below, one T cell receptor (beta chain) is given with its context. The sample comes from a study of identical twins. V lost 1 base and J lost 3, with 7 bases in between. The CDR3 totals 13 residues. Germline V gives CDR1 DFQATT, CDR2 SNEGSKA (reference sequence). TCRdb ran MiXCR on the 5' RACE reads and lists one entry per CDR3 protein. The sample yields approximately 220,000 distinct CDR3 sequences, approximately 9% seen once. The source of this sequence is a woman aged 18-29 years in good health. Material for sequencing was memory (CD45RO+) T cells sorted from blood. The chain carries TRBV20-1 and TRBJ2-1; D not resolved. The CDR3 DNA reads as TGCAGTGCTAGAGCTGGCTTCTACAATGAGCAGTTCTTC. Its protein is CSARAGFYNEQFF.